Detailed here is one T cell receptor beta chain. Antigen: not known. The germline gives CDR1 LNHDA, CDR2 SQIVND (reference sequence). V gave up 5 bases and J gave up 7 bases; unmatched junction bases: 10. This CDR3 has 14 residues. Amplification used 60 Vbeta primers and 13 Jbeta primers. Profiling relied on immunoSEQ multiplex PCR, and the TCRdb table lists in-frame clones only, not all of them. The sample comprises about 140,000 clones, around 80% of which are singletons, and less than 5% rests with the top ten. The data were taken from a study of cytomegalovirus exposure and HLA in healthy donors. Study findings and constraints: As immune exposure information, only CMV serostatus was available.

The chain carries TRBV19 and TRBJ1-1, with 7 bases lining up with TRBD1. The sequenced sample consisted of PBMCs. The clonotype was recovered from a man aged 25 to 40 in good health. The chain's CDR3 is CASSYPGQGVEAFF. The CDR3 coding sequence is TGTGCCAGTAGTTATCCCGGGCAGGGGGTTGAAGCTTTCTTT.